This T cell receptor (beta chain) is drawn from a study of blood T cell repertoires in COVID-19. Study at large: Sample material is recorded as cDNA or gDNA derived from T cells, B-cell-depleted T cells, or PBMCs.

Here immunoSEQ multiplex PCR was the method, and the copy in TCRdb shows in-frame clones only, minus some. Seen here are roughly 88,000 clones, more than 80% observed once, and the top ten hold around 16%. V was clipped by 5 bases and J by 6 bases, with 14 bases between them. The CDR3 is made up of 14 amino acids. Germline V CDR1 and CDR2: MNHEY, SVGAGI. The origin of this receptor is a woman over 75 with acute or convalescent COVID-19. Specimen: peripheral blood. The J gene is TRBJ2-1, the V gene TRBV6-5; unclear D gene. CDR3 sequence: CASSQSVYPNEQFF. For the CDR3, the DNA is TGTGCCAGCAGTCAATCGGTTTACCCCAATGAGCAGTTCTTC.